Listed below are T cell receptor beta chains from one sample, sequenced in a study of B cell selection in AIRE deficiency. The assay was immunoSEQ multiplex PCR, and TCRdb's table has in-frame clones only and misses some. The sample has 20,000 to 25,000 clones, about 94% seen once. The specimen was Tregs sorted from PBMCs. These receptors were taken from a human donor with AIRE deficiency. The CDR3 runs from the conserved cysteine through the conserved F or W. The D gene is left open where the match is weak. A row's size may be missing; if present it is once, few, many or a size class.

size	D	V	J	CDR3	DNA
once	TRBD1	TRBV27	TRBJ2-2	CASSPTRTGATGELFF	TGTGCCAGCAGCCCAACTCGGACAGGGGCCACCGGGGAGCTGTTTTTT
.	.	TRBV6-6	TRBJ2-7	CASSYLPGMGEQYF	TGTGCCAGCAGTTATTTGCCTGGTATGGGGGAGCAGTACTTC
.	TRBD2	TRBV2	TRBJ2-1	CASRKAGGLYNEQFF	TGTGCCAGCAGGAAAGCGGGAGGGCTCTACAATGAGCAGTTCTTC
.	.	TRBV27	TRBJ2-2	CASSPPPGTGELFF	TGTGCCAGCAGTCCCCCCCCGGGCACCGGGGAGCTGTTTTTT
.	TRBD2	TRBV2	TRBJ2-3	CASRATSGRPLF	TGTGCCAGCAGGGCGACTAGCGGGAGGCCCCTGTTT
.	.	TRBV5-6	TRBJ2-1	CASSLRPSSYNEQFF	TGTGCCAGCAGCTTGCGCCCCAGCTCCTACAATGAGCAGTTCTTC
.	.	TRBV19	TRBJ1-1	CASRKMGDLMNTEAFF	TGTGCCAGTAGAAAAATGGGGGACCTAATGAACACTGAAGCTTTCTTT
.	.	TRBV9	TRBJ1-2	CASSVAITAGGYTF	TGTGCCAGCAGCGTAGCAATAACAGCGGGCGGCTACACCTTC
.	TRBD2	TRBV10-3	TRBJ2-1	CAIGSRSSGSIDNEQFF	TGTGCCATCGGAAGCCGTTCTAGCGGCAGTATTGACAATGAGCAGTTCTTC
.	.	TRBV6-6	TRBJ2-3	CASSINRDTQYF	TGTGCCAGCTCTATAAACAGGGATACGCAGTATTTT
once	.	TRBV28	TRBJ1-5	CASSLHQPQHF	TGTGCCAGCAGTTTGCATCAGCCCCAGCATTTT
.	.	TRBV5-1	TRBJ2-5	CASSPLAGFGETQYF	TGCGCCAGCAGCCCCCTCGCTGGCTTCGGAGAGACCCAGTACTTC
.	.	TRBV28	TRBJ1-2	CASSRPTVYGYTF	TGTGCCAGCAGCCGCCCGACAGTCTATGGCTACACCTTC
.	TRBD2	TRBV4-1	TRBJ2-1	CASSAFIGLAGGGEQFF	TGCGCCAGCAGCGCCTTTATAGGACTAGCGGGAGGGGGTGAGCAGTTCTTC
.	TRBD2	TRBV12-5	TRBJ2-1	CASGLFRGLGYNEQFF	TGTGCTAGTGGTTTGTTTAGGGGACTAGGCTACAATGAGCAGTTCTTC
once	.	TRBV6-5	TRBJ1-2	CASSHKGPYGYTF	TGTGCCAGCAGCCATAAGGGCCCATATGGCTACACCTTC
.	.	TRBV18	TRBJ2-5	CASSPPGFQETQYF	TGTGCCAGCTCACCACCGGGATTCCAAGAGACCCAGTACTTC
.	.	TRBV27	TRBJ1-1	CASRSPQGAAGTEAFF	TGTGCCAGCAGGTCGCCACAGGGCGCGGCTGGCACTGAAGCTTTCTTT
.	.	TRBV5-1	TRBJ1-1	CASSSGYGTEAFF	TGCGCCAGCAGCTCGGGGTACGGCACTGAAGCTTTCTTT
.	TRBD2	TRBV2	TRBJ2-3	CATTGTSHTDTQYF	TGTGCTACCACCGGGACTAGCCACACAGATACGCAGTATTTT
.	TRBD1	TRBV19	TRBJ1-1	CASSIYRGDTEAFF	TGTGCCAGTAGTATATACAGGGGGGACACTGAAGCTTTCTTT
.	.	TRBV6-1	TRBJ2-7	CASSEGLAGVYYEQYF	TGTGCCAGCAGTGAAGGGCTAGCTGGGGTCTACTACGAGCAGTACTTC
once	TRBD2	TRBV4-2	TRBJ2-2	CASSSRIGEGRNTGELFF	TGTGCCAGCAGCTCCCGGATCGGGGAGGGCCGGAACACCGGGGAGCTGTTTTTT
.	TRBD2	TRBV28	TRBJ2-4	CASSFGGVAKNIQYF	TGTGCCAGCAGTTTTGGGGGGGTGGCCAAAAACATTCAGTACTTC
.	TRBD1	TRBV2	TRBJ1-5	CASRLPGTGNQPQHF	TGTGCCAGCAGGCTTCCCGGGACAGGCAATCAGCCCCAGCATTTT
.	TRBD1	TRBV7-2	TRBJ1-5	CASSPPGGGNQPQHF	TGTGCCAGCAGCCCGCCAGGGGGGGGGAATCAGCCCCAGCATTTT
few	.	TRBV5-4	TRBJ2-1	CASSLLASGYNEQFF	TGTGCCAGCAGCCTCCTGGCTAGTGGCTACAATGAGCAGTTCTTC
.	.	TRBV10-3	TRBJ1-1	CAISESSGAFF	TGTGCCATCAGTGAGTCCTCAGGGGCTTTCTTT
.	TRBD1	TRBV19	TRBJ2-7	CASSIGTGGYEQYF	TGTGCCAGTAGTATAGGAACAGGGGGCTACGAGCAGTACTTC
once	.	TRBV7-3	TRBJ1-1	CASSLMGAGNTEAFF	TGTGCCAGCAGCTTAATGGGGGCGGGCAACACTGAAGCTTTCTTT
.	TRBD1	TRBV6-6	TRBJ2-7	CASSSRDRGYEQYF	TGTGCCAGCAGCTCCAGGGACAGGGGCTACGAGCAGTACTTC
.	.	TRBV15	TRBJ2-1	CATSRDQGSNEQFF	TGTGCCACCAGCAGAGATCAGGGTAGCAATGAGCAGTTCTTC
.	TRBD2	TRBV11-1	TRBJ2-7	CASSPRLAGTAYEQYF	TGTGCCAGCAGCCCCCGACTAGCGGGGACGGCCTACGAGCAGTACTTC
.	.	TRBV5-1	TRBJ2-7	CASSSTLYEQYF	TGCGCCAGCAGCTCGACCCTCTACGAGCAGTACTTC
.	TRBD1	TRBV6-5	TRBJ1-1	CASSYTTGVETEAFF	TGTGCCAGCAGTTACACTACAGGGGTGGAAACTGAAGCTTTCTTT
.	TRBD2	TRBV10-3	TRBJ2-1	CAISGPGGRAGEQFF	TGTGCCATCAGTGGACCGGGTGGGAGGGCCGGTGAGCAGTTCTTC
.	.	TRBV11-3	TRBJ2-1	CASSLVGGLYNEQFF	TGTGCCAGCAGCTTAGTAGGTGGGCTTTACAATGAGCAGTTCTTC
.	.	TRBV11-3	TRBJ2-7	CASSPSSRNEQYF	TGTGCCAGCAGCCCCTCCTCACGAAACGAGCAGTACTTC
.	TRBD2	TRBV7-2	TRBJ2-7	CASSQQAGAGEQYF	TGTGCCAGCAGCCAGCAAGCGGGGGCTGGCGAGCAGTACTTC
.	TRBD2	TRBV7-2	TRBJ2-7	CASSLGTQRGRREQYF	TGTGCCAGCAGCTTAGGAACTCAGCGGGGCCGGCGCGAGCAGTACTTC
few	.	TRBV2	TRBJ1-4	CASSGRGRLFF	TGTGCCAGCAGTGGAAGGGGACGTCTGTTTTTT
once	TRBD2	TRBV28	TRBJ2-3	CATGLAQATQYF	TGTGCCACCGGACTAGCCCAAGCTACGCAGTATTTT
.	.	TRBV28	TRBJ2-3	CASSLRGTDTQYF	TGTGCCAGCAGTTTAAGGGGCACAGATACGCAGTATTTT
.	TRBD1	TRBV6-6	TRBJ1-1	CASSSETGLIEAFF	TGTGCCAGCAGTTCCGAGACAGGGTTAATTGAAGCTTTCTTT
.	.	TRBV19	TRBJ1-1	CASSIMWGRDTEAFF	TGTGCCAGTAGTATCATGTGGGGCAGGGACACTGAAGCTTTCTTT
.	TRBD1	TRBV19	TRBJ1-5	CASSILGQGYQPQHF	TGTGCCAGTAGTATCTTGGGACAGGGCTATCAGCCCCAGCATTTT
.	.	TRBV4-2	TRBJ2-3	CASSQDPGLPYTDTQYF	TGTGCCAGCAGCCAAGATCCTGGACTCCCCTACACAGATACGCAGTATTTT
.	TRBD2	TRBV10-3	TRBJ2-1	CATGLVFDEQFF	TGTGCCACGGGACTAGTCTTCGATGAGCAGTTCTTC
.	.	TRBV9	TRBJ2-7	CASSVDPRLSYEQYF	TGTGCCAGCAGCGTAGATCCTAGACTATCCTACGAGCAGTACTTC
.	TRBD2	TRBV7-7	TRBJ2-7	CASSLTGGREQYF	TGTGCTAGCAGCTTAACGGGAGGCCGCGAGCAGTACTTC
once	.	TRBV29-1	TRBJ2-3	CSVEVRPDTDTQYF	TGCAGCGTTGAGGTCCGCCCGGACACAGATACGCAGTATTTT
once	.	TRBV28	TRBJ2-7	CASSFLAQLGQYF	TGTGCCAGCAGTTTTTTAGCCCAACTCGGGCAGTACTTC
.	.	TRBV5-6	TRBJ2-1	CASSLSLIYEQFF	TGTGCCAGCAGCTTGTCTCTAATCTATGAGCAGTTCTTC
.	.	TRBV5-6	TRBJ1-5	CASSFGRNNQPQHF	TGTGCCAGCAGCTTCGGCCGAAACAATCAGCCCCAGCATTTT
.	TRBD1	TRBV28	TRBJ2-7	CASSRQTGFEQYF	TGTGCCAGCAGCAGACAGACAGGGTTCGAGCAGTACTTC
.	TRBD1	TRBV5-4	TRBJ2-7	CASSLDRSLRGEQYF	TGTGCCAGCAGCCTGGACAGGTCCCTACGAGGCGAGCAGTACTTC
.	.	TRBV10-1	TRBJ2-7	CASSESRGAAEQYF	TGCGCCAGCAGTGAGTCTAGGGGTGCGGCCGAGCAGTACTTC
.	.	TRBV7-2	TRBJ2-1	CASSLDRAGPYNEQFF	TGTGCCAGCAGCTTAGACAGGGCAGGGCCCTACAATGAGCAGTTCTTC
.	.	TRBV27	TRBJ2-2	CASSPWLGTGELFF	TGTGCCAGCAGTCCCTGGCTGGGCACCGGGGAGCTGTTTTTT
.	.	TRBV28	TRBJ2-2	CASRVGGKNTGELFF	TGTGCCAGCAGGGTAGGTGGTAAGAACACCGGGGAGCTGTTTTTT